The T cell receptor beta chain under discussion was sequenced for a study of blood T cells in healthy people across ages. A J-beta primer mix and a sample-barcoded 5' primer were used in a second PCR of about 6 to 12 cycles. MiXCR, run by TCRdb on the 5' RACE reads, gives a single entry per CDR3 protein. The table lists fewer than 900,000 distinct CDR3 sequences, approximately 50% of them singletons. This CDR3 region has 13 residues. Germline V lookup: CDR1 MDHEN, CDR2 SYDVKM. A note on this clonotype: This may stem from a read error, because a much larger clone lies one nucleotide away.

This sequence joins TRBV28 and TRBJ2-7; the D is unclear. This TCR derives from a woman aged 55 to 70 in good health. Sequencing used blood. The CDR3 coding sequence is TGTGCCAACAGTTTTGGTTCATCTACCCTCCAGTACTTC. Its translation: CANSFGSSTLQYF.